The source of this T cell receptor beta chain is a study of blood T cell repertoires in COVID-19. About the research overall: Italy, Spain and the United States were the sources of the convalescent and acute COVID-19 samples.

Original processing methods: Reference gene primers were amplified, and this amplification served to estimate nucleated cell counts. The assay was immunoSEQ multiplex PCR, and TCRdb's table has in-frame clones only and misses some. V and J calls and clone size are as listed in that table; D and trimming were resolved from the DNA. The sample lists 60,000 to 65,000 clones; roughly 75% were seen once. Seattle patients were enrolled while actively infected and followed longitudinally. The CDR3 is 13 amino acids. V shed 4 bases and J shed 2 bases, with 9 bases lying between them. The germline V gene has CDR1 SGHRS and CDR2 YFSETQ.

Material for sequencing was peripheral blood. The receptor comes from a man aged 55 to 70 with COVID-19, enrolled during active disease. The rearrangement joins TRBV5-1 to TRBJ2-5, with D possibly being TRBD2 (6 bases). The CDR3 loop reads CASSPGVQETQYF. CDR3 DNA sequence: TGCGCCAGCAGCCCGGGAGTACAAGAGACCCAGTACTTC.